This T cell receptor (beta chain) appears in the sequencing data of a study of T cells in women clearing cervical HPV infection. The wider study: Cases: HPV16-related CIN3 or worse on histology, a couple of invasive cancers.

V gave up 3 bases and J gave up 3 bases, with 5 bases separating them. CDR1 is SNHLY, CDR2 FYNNEI, per germline. The CDR3 sequence is 13 residues long. Comment on this clone: Sequencing ends 3 residues short of the CDR3 end; the germline J gene provides the rest.

Produced via immunoSEQ multiplex PCR; TCRdb's table is partial and in-frame only. Its clone listing holds about 21,000 clones. Sequencing was carried out using blood buffy coat. The rearrangement uses TRBV2 and TRBJ2-2, with D unresolved. The TCR was taken from a woman aged 18 to 75 with a cervical HPV16 infection that either progressed to CIN3+ or cleared (not recorded which). The DNA read from the CDR3 is TGTGCCAGCAGTGACAGTTACACCGGGGAG. Its protein product is CASSDSYTGE. The whole CDR3 sequence reads CASSDSYTGELFF.